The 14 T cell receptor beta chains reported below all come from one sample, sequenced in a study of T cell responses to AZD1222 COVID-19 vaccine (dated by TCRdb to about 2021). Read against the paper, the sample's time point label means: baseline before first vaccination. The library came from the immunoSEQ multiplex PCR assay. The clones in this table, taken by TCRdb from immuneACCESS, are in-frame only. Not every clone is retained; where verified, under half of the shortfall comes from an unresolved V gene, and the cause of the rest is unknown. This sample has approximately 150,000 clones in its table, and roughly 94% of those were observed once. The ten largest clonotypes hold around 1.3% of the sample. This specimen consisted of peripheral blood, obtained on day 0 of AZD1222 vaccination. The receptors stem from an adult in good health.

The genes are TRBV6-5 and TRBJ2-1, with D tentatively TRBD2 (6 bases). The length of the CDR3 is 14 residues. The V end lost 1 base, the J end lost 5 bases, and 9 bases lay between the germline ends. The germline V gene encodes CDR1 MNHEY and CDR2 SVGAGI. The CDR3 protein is CASSYFAGNNEQFF. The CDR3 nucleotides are TGTGCCAGCAGTTACTTCGCGGGAAACAATGAGCAGTTCTTC.

The CDR3 is CASSRLAGGPNEQFF. The DNA of the CDR3 is TGTGCCAGCAGCCGACTAGCGGGAGGGCCCAATGAGCAGTTCTTC. V usage is TRBV5-4 and J usage is TRBJ2-1, with TRBD2 matching 14 bases. Per germline, CDR1 SGHNT and CDR2 YYREEE (reference sequence). This CDR3 is 15 amino acids long. The junction had 3 bases not matched to a gene; V was cut back by 4 bases and J by 6 bases.

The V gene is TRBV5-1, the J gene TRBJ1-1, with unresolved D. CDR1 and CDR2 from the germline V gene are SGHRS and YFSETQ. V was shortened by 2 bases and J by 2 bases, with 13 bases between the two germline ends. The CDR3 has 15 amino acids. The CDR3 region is CASSFGGSVNTEAFF. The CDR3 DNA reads TGCGCCAGCAGCTTTGGAGGTTCCGTTAACACTGAAGCTTTCTTT. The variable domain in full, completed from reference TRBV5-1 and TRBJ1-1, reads KAGVTQTPRYLIKTRGQQVTLSCSPISGHRSVSWYQQTPGQGLQFLFEYFSETQRNKGNFPGRFSGRQFSNSRSEMNVSTLELGDSALYLCASSFGGSVNTEAFFGQGTRLTVV.

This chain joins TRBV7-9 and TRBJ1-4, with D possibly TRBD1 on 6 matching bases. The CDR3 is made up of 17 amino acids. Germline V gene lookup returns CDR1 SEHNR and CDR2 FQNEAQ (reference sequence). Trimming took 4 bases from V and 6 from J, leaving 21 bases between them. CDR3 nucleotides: TGTGCCAGCAGCTATAGTATTGTAGCAGGGGCCGATGAAAAACTGTTTTTT. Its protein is CASSYSIVAGADEKLFF.

The CDR3 loop reads CASSLDRAGGYTF. The CDR3 nucleotides are TGTGCCAGCAGCCTGGACAGGGCGGGTGGCTACACCTTC. This sequence joins TRBV5-8 and TRBJ1-2; 8 bases agree with TRBD1. V gave up 4 bases and J gave up 7 bases; unmatched junction bases: 6. CDR1 is SGHTS and CDR2 is YDEGEE in the germline V gene. This CDR3 is built from 13 residues.

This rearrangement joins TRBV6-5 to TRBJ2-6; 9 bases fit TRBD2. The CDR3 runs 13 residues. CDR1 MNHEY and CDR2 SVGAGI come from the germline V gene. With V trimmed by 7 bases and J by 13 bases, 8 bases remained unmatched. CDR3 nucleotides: TGTGCCAGCACGGGGACTAGCTATCAAGTCCTGACTTTC. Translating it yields CASTGTSYQVLTF.

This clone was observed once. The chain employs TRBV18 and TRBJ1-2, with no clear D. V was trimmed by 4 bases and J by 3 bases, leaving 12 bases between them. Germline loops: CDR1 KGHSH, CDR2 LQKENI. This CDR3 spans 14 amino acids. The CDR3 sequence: CASSHSDLDYGYTF. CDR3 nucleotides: TGTGCCAGCTCACACTCCGACCTGGACTATGGCTACACCTTC. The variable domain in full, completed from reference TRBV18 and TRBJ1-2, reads NAGVMQNPRHLVRRRGQEARLRCSPMKGHSHVYWYRQLPEEGLKFMVYLQKENIIDESGMPKERFSAEFPKEGPSILRIQQVVRGDSAAYFCASSHSDLDYGYTFGSGTRLTVV.

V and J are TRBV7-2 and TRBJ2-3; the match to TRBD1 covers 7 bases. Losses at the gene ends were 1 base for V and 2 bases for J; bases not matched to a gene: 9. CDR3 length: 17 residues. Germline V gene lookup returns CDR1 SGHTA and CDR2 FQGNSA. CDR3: CASSLVSGQVLTDTQYF. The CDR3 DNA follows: TGTGCCAGCAGCTTAGTCTCAGGACAGGTCCTCACAGATACGCAGTATTTT.

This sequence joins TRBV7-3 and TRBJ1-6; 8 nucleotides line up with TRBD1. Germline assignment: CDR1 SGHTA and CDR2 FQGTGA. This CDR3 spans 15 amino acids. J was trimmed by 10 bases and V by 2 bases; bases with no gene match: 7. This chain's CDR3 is CASSLAGTGESPLHF. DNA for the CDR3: TGTGCCAGCAGCTTAGCCGGGACAGGAGAATCACCCCTCCACTTT.

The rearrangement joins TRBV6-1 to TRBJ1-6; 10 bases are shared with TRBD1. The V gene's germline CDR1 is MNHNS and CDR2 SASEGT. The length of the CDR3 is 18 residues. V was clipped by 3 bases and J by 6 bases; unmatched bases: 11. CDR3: CASSDDRGPWGFNSPLHF. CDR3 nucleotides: TGTGCCAGCAGTGATGACAGGGGGCCTTGGGGCTTTAATTCACCCCTCCACTTT.

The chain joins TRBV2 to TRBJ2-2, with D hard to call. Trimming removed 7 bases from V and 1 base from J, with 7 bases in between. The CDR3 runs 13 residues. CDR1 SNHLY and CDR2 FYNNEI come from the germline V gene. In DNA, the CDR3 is TGTGCCAGCACGCGACAGAACACCGGGGAGCTGTTTTTT. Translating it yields CASTRQNTGELFF.

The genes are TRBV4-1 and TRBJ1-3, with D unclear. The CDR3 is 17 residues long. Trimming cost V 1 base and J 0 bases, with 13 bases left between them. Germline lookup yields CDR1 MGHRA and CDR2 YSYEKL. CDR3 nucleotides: TGCGCCAGCAGCCAAGGTTCGCAGATCCTCTCTGGAAACACCATATATTTT. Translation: CASSQGSQILSGNTIYF.

The CDR3 reads CASSVSPGTGVYGYTF. Written as DNA, the CDR3 is TGTGCCAGCAGCGTTAGCCCGGGGACAGGTGTCTATGGCTACACCTTC. This rearrangement joins TRBV7-2 to TRBJ1-2; 8 nucleotides match TRBD1. The CDR3 has 16 residues. The trim removed 5 bases at V and 4 bases at J, leaving 12 bases unmatched. Germline-derived CDR1 and CDR2 are SGHTA and FQGNSA.

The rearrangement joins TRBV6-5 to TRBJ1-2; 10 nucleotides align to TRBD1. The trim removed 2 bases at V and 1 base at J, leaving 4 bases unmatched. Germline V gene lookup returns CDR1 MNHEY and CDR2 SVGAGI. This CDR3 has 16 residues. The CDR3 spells CASSYDRGLVNYGYTF. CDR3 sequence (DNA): TGTGCCAGCAGTTACGACAGGGGGCTAGTTAACTATGGCTACACCTTC.